The next 30 T cell receptor beta chains were all read from a single sample in a study of T cells in Graves' hyperthyroidism and ophthalmopathy. Using RNA transcripts as the source, TCR beta CDR3 regions were amplified. The HTBI primer set drove a first-round RT-PCR of the TCR CDR3. TCRdb called the multiplex PCR reads again in MiXCR, with one record for every CDR3 protein. Of over 450,000 distinct CDR3 sequences in the sample, about a sixth were seen once. Sequencing was done on a sample of blood. These receptors all stem from a woman aged 18-35 years with Graves' ophthalmopathy.

J is TRBJ2-1 and V is TRBV3-1, with 9 bases that match TRBD2. The CDR3 contains 16 residues. Germline values: CDR1 LGHDT, CDR2 YNNKEL (reference sequence). V lost 1 base, J lost 6 bases, and 7 bases stayed unmatched. CDR3 protein: CASSQVWAGGANEQFF. DNA for the CDR3: TGTGCCAGCAGCCAAGTTTGGGCGGGGGGGGCCAATGAGCAGTTCTTC.

This clonotype was seen many times. The CDR3, as DNA: TGTGCCAGCAGCCCTCAAGCTAGCGGGAAAGAGACCCAGTACTTC. It encodes CASSPQASGKETQYF. This chain links TRBV7-9 with TRBJ2-5; 9 bases align to TRBD2. Unmatched junction bases numbered 7, after V lost 5 bases and J lost 3 bases. This CDR3 comprises 15 residues. Germline CDR1 SEHNR, CDR2 FQNEAQ (reference sequence).

This clonotype has more than one count but fewer than ten. The chain joins TRBV6-2 or TRBV6-3 to TRBJ2-1; TRBD1 matches at 8 bases. CDR3 size: 15 residues. The ends lost 6 bases at V and 2 bases at J; junction bases unmatched: 6. Germline CDR1 reads MNHEY; CDR2 reads SVGEGT. CDR3 protein: CASREPGQAYNEQFF. The CDR3 coding sequence is TGTGCCAGCAGGGAACCGGGACAGGCCTACAATGAGCAGTTCTTC.

This clonotype has just a few counts. A read error is possible here, since a much larger clone lies one base away. The final CDR3 position lacks the conserved phenylalanine or tryptophan, pointing to a likely read error. The V and J genes are TRBV7-2 and TRBJ1-1; weak D call: TRBD1 (5 bases). CDR1 SGHTA and CDR2 FQGNSA come from the germline V gene. The V gene lost 1 base and the J gene lost 4 bases, with 10 bases spanning the gap. There are 14 residues in the CDR3. CDR3 bases: TGTGCCAGCAGCTTAGGACAGACCATCACTGAAGCTTTCCTT. Its protein is CASSLGQTITEAFL.

This chain connects TRBV20-1 to TRBJ2-1, with D uncertain. The CDR3 loop spans 15 amino acids. Trimming shortened V by 5 bases and J by 1 base, and 15 bases separated the two germline ends. The germline gives CDR1 DFQATT, CDR2 SNEGSKA (reference sequence). CDR3 in amino acids: CSAPSGDVSYNEQFF. DNA of the CDR3: TGCAGTGCTCCTTCAGGTGACGTATCCTACAATGAGCAGTTCTTC.

This clonotype has just a few counts. This chain joins TRBV29-1 and TRBJ1-2; 9 nucleotides match TRBD1. The CDR3 loop spans 14 amino acids. With V trimmed by 4 bases and J by 4 bases, 7 bases remained unmatched. CDR1 SQVTM and CDR2 ANQGSEA come from the germline V gene. The CDR3: CSVVRRDRAYGYTF. The CDR3 bases are TGCAGCGTTGTCCGCCGGGACAGGGCCTATGGCTACACCTTC.

This clonotype was seen at least ten times. Mismatch with germline at one junction end may stem from a read error. V and J are TRBV7-7 and TRBJ2-1; 9 bases align to TRBD2. Per germline, CDR1 SSHAT and CDR2 FNYEAQ (reference sequence). The CDR3 consists of 15 residues. The CDR3 here is CASSLGAGGPNEQFF. In DNA, the CDR3 is TGTGCTAGCAGCTTAGGGGCGGGGGGGCCGAATGAGCAGTTCTTC. The whole variable domain, remainder taken from reference TRBV7-7 and TRBJ2-1, is GAGVSQSPRYKVTKRGQDVTLRCDPISSHATLYWYQQALGQGPEFLTYFNYEAQPDKSGLPSDRFSAERPEGSISTLTIQRTEQRDSAMYRCASSLGAGGPNEQFFGPGTRLTVL.

The sample holds many counts of this clonotype. The rearrangement links TRBV11-2 to TRBJ2-1; no definite D call. CDR1 SGHAT and CDR2 FQNNGV come from the germline V gene. The V end lost 0 bases, the J end lost 4 bases, and 13 bases lay between the germline ends. There are 16 residues in the CDR3. CDR3: CASSLEDPVQYNEQFF. Here the CDR3 DNA reads TGTGCCAGCAGCTTAGAGGACCCGGTACAATACAATGAGCAGTTCTTC.

The J gene is TRBJ2-5, the V gene TRBV6-1; D remains unclear. This CDR3 has 13 amino acids. Deletions cut 6 bases from V and 2 bases from J, with 10 bases between. Germline loops: CDR1 MNHNS, CDR2 SASEGT. This CDR3 reads CASSTLTQETQYF. Written as DNA, the CDR3 is TGTGCCAGCAGCACACTAACTCAAGAGACCCAGTACTTC.

This chain uses TRBV20-1 with TRBJ2-3; TRBD2 aligns across 8 bases. The CDR3 has 15 amino acids. Germline V gene sequence: CDR1 DFQATT, CDR2 SNEGSKA (reference sequence). V gave up 4 bases and J gave up 0 bases; unmatched junction bases: 6. The chain's CDR3 is CSAMSGGVSTDTQYF. CDR3 nucleotide sequence: TGCAGTGCTATGTCGGGAGGGGTCAGCACAGATACGCAGTATTTT.

This clonotype has more than one count but fewer than ten. The genes are TRBV9 and TRBJ2-6; the D gene is possibly TRBD2 (5 bases). With 0 bases removed from V and 1 base from J, the gap between germline ends came to 8 bases. CDR1 is SGDLS, CDR2 YYNGEE, per germline. CDR3 length: 16 amino acids. The CDR3 DNA reads as TGTGCCAGCAGCGTAGGAGGGCGTTCTGGGGCCAACGTCCTGACTTTC. Translated, it gives CASSVGGRSGANVLTF. The full variable domain, in which reference TRBV9 and TRBJ2-6 provide the parts outside the CDR3, is DSGVTQTPKHLITATGQRVTLRCSPRSGDLSVYWYQQSLDQGLQFLIQYYNGEERAKGNILERFSAQQFPDLHSELNLSSLELGDSALYFCASSVGGRSGANVLTFGAGSRLTVL.

This clonotype was seen a handful of times. The J gene is TRBJ1-1, the V gene TRBV7-3, with 7 bases identical to TRBD1. The length of the CDR3 is 14 residues. Germline-derived CDR1 and CDR2 are SGHTA and FQGTGA. The junction had 9 bases not matched to a gene; V was cut back by 7 bases and J by 4 bases. The CDR3 protein is CASKIGGSGTEAFF. The CDR3 nucleotides are TGTGCCAGCAAAATAGGGGGCTCGGGCACTGAAGCTTTCTTT.

The V and J genes are TRBV30 and TRBJ1-1; TRBD1 is a possible D gene (6 bases). Germline V gene data show CDR1 as GTSNPN and CDR2 as SVGIG (reference sequence). The ends were cut back, 0 bases at V and 6 bases at J, with 14 bases in the middle. The CDR3 covers 14 residues. The CDR3 sequence: CAWSVRQEHPEAFF. In DNA form, the CDR3 reads TGTGCCTGGAGTGTACGACAGGAGCACCCTGAAGCTTTCTTT.

This clonotype was picked up many times. This chain connects TRBV7-3 to TRBJ2-3; D is perhaps TRBD2 (6 bases). The CDR3 is 15 amino acids. The V and J ends lost 2 bases and 7 bases respectively, with 16 bases between them. CDR1 and CDR2 from the germline V gene are SGHTA and FQGTGA. The CDR3: CASSLGGSMRNTQYF. The CDR3 DNA sequence: TGTGCCAGCAGCTTAGGGGGGAGTATGAGAAATACGCAGTATTTT.

Many counts were recorded for this clonotype. V and J are TRBV18 and TRBJ1-2; no firm D call. V lost 4 bases and J lost 3, with 9 bases in between. The germline V gene encodes CDR1 KGHSH and CDR2 LQKENI. The CDR3 covers 13 residues. The CDR3 sequence: CASSQNEDYGYTF. Written as DNA, the CDR3 is TGTGCCAGCTCACAGAACGAAGACTATGGCTACACCTTC.

This clonotype was found many times. The rearrangement joins TRBV12-3 or TRBV12-4 to TRBJ2-7; TRBD2 matches at 15 bases. Trimming took 7 bases from V and 9 from J; bases not matched to a gene: 4. The CDR3 sequence is 13 residues long. CDR3 sequence reads: CASTMGLAGGQYF. CDR3 sequence (DNA): TGTGCCAGCACCATGGGACTAGCGGGAGGGCAGTACTTC.

Concerning this clonotype itself: One end of the junction varies from germline; a read error may be responsible. The chain has TRBV7-3 and TRBJ2-3, with TRBD1 as a possible D gene (5 bases). Germline lookup yields CDR1 SGHTA and CDR2 FQGTGA. The CDR3 loop spans 15 amino acids. CDR3 sequence: CASSLGEVFTGTQYF. CDR3 DNA: TGTGCCAGCAGCTTAGGGGAAGTCTTTACAGGTACGCAGTATTTT.

J is TRBJ2-5 and V is TRBV11-2; 9 nucleotides align to TRBD1. The V gene's germline CDR1 is SGHAT and CDR2 FQNNGV. The CDR3 consists of 16 residues. V lost 5 bases, J lost 5 bases, and 12 bases stayed unmatched. The CDR3 here is CASSRSPGQGEETQYF. CDR3 nucleotides: TGTGCCAGCAGCCGTAGCCCGGGACAGGGTGAGGAGACCCAGTACTTC.

This clonotype turned up a few times. The genes are TRBV28 and TRBJ2-7; the D is unclear. Looked up from germline, CDR1 is MDHEN and CDR2 is SYDVKM. V shed 7 bases and J shed 2 bases, with 12 bases lying between them. The CDR3 extends over 13 amino acids. The CDR3 loop is CASNYGPTYEQYF. In nucleotides, the CDR3 is TGTGCCAGCAATTACGGACCCACCTACGAGCAGTACTTC.

The table lists this clonotype with many counts. The V gene is TRBV20-1, the J gene TRBJ1-2; D ambiguous. Trimming pared 5 bases from V and 4 bases from J, leaving 14 bases between. The CDR3 has 13 residues. Per germline, CDR1 DFQATT and CDR2 SNEGSKA (reference sequence). The CDR3 protein is CSARSGVSYGYTF. The CDR3 coding sequence is TGCAGTGCTCGGTCTGGGGTTAGCTATGGCTACACCTTC.

The sample holds a few counts of this clonotype. As DNA, the CDR3 is TGCAGCGTGAATGGTAAAGGCTCCTACGAGCAGTACTTC. Protein: CSVNGKGSYEQYF. The chain joins TRBV29-1 to TRBJ2-7; D is undetermined. The V end was cut by 6 bases, the J end by 0 bases, with 12 bases between. This CDR3 contains 13 residues. Germline lookup yields CDR1 SQVTM and CDR2 ANQGSEA.

This clonotype showed up many times. This sequence joins TRBV10-3 and TRBJ2-7; 11 nucleotides match TRBD1. Unmatched junction bases numbered 5, after V lost 7 bases and J lost 3 bases. This CDR3 comprises 14 residues. Germline assignment: CDR1 ENHRY and CDR2 SYGVKD. The CDR3, as DNA: TGTGCCATCAATGGGGGGACAGGGGGCTACGAGCAGTACTTC. It translates to CAINGGTGGYEQYF.

This clonotype was recorded at least ten times. This sequence joins TRBV6-1 and TRBJ1-1; D ambiguous. This CDR3 is 13 amino acids long. Deletions cut 5 bases from V and 3 bases from J, with 10 bases between. CDR1 MNHNS and CDR2 SASEGT come from the germline V gene. CDR3 sequence (DNA): TGTGCCAGCAGTTATTCATCGGACACTGAAGCTTTCTTT. Translation gives CASSYSSDTEAFF.

The table lists this clonotype with a few counts. DNA of the CDR3: TGTGCCAGCAGCCACCCCTGGGACAGCCGAGTTGAAGCTTTCTTT. The encoded protein is CASSHPWDSRVEAFF. This rearrangement joins TRBV4-2 to TRBJ1-1, with 7 bases identical to TRBD1. CDR3 length: 15 residues. The germline CDR1 and CDR2 sequences are LGHNA and YNFKEQ. The junction had 11 bases not matched to a gene; V was cut back by 3 bases and J by 7 bases.

This clonotype was counted a few times. The V call is TRBV4-1, the J call TRBJ2-7; 10 nucleotides agree with TRBD1. The CDR3 contains 16 residues. J lost 6 bases, V lost 0 bases, and 8 bases had no gene match. The germline V gene has CDR1 MGHRA and CDR2 YSYEKL. CDR3 sequence: CASSQDGDRGLGEQYF. As DNA, the CDR3 is TGCGCCAGCAGCCAAGACGGTGACAGGGGGCTTGGCGAGCAGTACTTC.

The genes are TRBV15 and TRBJ1-1; D not certain. CDR1 and CDR2 from the germline V gene are LNHNV and YYDKDF (reference sequence). The CDR3 totals 12 residues. The V end lost 5 bases, the J end lost 4 bases, and 8 bases lay between the germline ends. The CDR3 sequence is CATSEIGTEAFF. CDR3 bases: TGTGCCACCAGCGAAATAGGCACTGAAGCTTTCTTT.

A remark on this clonotype: A much larger clone differs by one base, so this may be a read error. V usage is TRBV10-2 and J usage is TRBJ2-7, with 10 bases fitting TRBD2. Germline V gene data show CDR1 as WSHSY and CDR2 as SAAADI. The CDR3 totals 14 residues. V was clipped by 4 bases and J by 5 bases; unmatched bases: 5. The CDR3 sequence is CASSGSSGSHEQYF. CDR3 nucleotides: TGCGCCAGCAGTGGGTCTAGCGGGAGCCACGAGCAGTACTTC.

The chain is built from TRBV28 and TRBJ1-4; no definite D call. Germline CDR1 MDHEN, CDR2 SYDVKM. This CDR3 spans 14 amino acids. V was trimmed by 6 bases and J by 6 bases, leaving 14 bases between them. The CDR3 DNA reads TGTGCCAGCAGGATGACTCAGAAGGATGAAAAACTGTTTTTT. As protein: CASRMTQKDEKLFF.

In this sample, this clonotype turned up a few times. The V gene is TRBV5-8, the J gene TRBJ1-1, with 9 bases fitting TRBD1. The CDR3 has 16 amino acids. Germline V lookup: CDR1 SGHTS, CDR2 YDEGEE. The V segment lost 4 bases and the J segment 3 bases; nucleotides outside the gene matches: 10. The CDR3 DNA follows: TGTGCCAGCAGCACGATCGGGACAGGGTTCGACACTGAAGCTTTCTTT. Its translation: CASSTIGTGFDTEAFF.

The CDR3, as DNA: TGTGCCACCGGGGGACAGCAAGAGACCCAGTACTTC. This sequence encodes CATGGQQETQYF. The rearrangement uses TRBV24-1 and TRBJ2-5; TRBD1 matches 7 bases. The CDR3 is 12 residues long. The germline gives CDR1 KGHDR, CDR2 SFDVKD. With 9 bases clipped from V and 2 bases from J, the junction kept 2 bases outside the gene matches.